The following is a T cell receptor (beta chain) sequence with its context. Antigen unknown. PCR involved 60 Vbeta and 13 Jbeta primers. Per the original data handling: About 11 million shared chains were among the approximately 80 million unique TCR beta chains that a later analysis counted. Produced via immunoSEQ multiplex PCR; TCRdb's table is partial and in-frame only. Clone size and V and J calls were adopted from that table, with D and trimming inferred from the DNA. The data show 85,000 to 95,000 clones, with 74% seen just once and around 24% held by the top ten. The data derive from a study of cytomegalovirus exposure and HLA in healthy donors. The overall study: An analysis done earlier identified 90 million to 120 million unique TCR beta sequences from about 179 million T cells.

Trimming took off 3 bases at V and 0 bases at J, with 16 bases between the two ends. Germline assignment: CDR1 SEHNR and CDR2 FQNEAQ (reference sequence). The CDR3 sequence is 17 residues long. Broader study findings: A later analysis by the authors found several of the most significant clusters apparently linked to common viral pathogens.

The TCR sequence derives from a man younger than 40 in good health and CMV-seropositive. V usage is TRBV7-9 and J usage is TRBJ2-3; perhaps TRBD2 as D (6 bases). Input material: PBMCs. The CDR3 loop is CASSFGTDPSSTDTQYF. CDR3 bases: TGTGCCAGCAGCTTCGGGACTGACCCATCGAGCACAGATACGCAGTATTTT.